This T cell receptor beta chain was sequenced for a study of patients and donors after allogeneic stem cell transplantation. The CDR3 extends over 17 amino acids. Germline CDR1 and CDR2: SEHNR and FQNEAQ (reference sequence). After removal of 3 bases from V and 3 bases from J, the junction contained 13 bases not matched to a gene. This clonotype was counted between two and nine times. TCRdb analysed the RT-PCR reads with MiXCR anew, one entry per CDR3 protein. This table holds 800,000 to 1,000,000 distinct CDR3 sequences, more than 15% found once. This TCR derives from a human donor who was either an allogeneic HSCT recipient or a stem cell or donor lymphocyte infusion donor (not recorded which). It is not recorded whose cells these are; they may come from a transplant donor. The sequencing sample was made of blood, either unsorted or a sorted T cell fraction (not recorded which). The rearrangement uses TRBV7-9 and TRBJ2-5; 7 bases fit TRBD1. The CDR3 coding sequence is TGTGCCAGCAGCTTCCTCCCCACAGGGGAAGATGAAGAGACCCAGTACTTC. Translating gives CASSFLPTGEDEETQYF.